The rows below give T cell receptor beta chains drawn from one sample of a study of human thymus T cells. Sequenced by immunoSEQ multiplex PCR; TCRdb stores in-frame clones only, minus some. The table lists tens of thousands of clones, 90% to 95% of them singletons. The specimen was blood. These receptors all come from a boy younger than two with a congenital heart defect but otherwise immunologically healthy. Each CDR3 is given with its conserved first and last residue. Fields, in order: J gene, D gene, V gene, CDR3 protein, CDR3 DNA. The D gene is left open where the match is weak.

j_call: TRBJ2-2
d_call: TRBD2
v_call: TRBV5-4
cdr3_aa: CASTLNLGLANTGELFF
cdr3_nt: TGTGCCAGCACCTTGAACTTGGGACTAGCGAACACCGGGGAGCTGTTTTTT

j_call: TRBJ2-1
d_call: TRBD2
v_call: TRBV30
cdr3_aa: CAWSATSGAYNEQFF
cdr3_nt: TGTGCCTGGAGTGCTACTAGCGGGGCCTACAATGAGCAGTTCTTC

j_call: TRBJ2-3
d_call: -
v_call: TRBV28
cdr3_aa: CASSFFGYTDTQYF
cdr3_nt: TGTGCCAGCAGTTTTTTTGGCTACACAGATACGCAGTATTTT

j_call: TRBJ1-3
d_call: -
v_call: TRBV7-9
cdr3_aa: CASSRRGTGNTIYF
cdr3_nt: TGTGCCAGCAGCAGGAGGGGGACTGGAAACACCATATATTTT

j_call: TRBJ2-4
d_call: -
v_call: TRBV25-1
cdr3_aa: CASSESGGAKNIQYF
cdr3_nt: TGTGCCAGCAGTGAATCTGGTGGGGCCAAAAACATTCAGTACTTC

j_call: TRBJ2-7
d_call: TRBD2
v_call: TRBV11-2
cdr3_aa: CASSLYTLGLADEQYF
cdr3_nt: TGTGCCAGCAGCTTATATACCCTCGGACTAGCGGACGAGCAGTACTTC

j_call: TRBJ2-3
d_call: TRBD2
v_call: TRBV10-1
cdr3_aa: CASNKRQRGGRTDTQYF
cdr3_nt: TGCGCCAGCAATAAACGGCAGCGGGGGGGCCGAACAGATACGCAGTATTTT

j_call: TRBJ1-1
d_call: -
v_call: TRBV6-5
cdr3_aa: CASSYGRVKMNTEAFF
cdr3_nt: TGTGCCAGCAGTTACGGTAGGGTAAAAATGAACACTGAAGCTTTCTTT

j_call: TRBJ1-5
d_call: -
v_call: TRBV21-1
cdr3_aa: CASSNNSLHRGNQPQHF
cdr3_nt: TGTGCCAGCAGCAACAATAGCCTACACAGGGGCAATCAGCCCCAGCATTTT

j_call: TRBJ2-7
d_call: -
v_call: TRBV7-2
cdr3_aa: CASSFGPSGEQYF
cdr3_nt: TGTGCCAGCAGCTTCGGGCCTTCCGGCGAGCAGTACTTC

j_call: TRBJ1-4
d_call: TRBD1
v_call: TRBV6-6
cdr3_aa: CASSSTGQGGRGKLFF
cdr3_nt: TGTGCCAGCAGTTCGACCGGACAGGGGGGAAGGGGAAAACTGTTTTTT

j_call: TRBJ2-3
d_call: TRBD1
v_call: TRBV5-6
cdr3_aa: CASSLRGGFTDTQYF
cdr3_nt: TGTGCCAGCAGCTTGAGAGGGGGCTTCACAGATACGCAGTATTTT

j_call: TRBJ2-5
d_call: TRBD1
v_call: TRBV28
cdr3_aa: CASSPRTGGQETQYF
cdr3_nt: TGTGCCAGCAGTCCCAGGACAGGGGGACAAGAGACCCAGTACTTC

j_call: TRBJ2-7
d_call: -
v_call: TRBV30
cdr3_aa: CAWSVALYEQYF
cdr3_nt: TGTGCCTGGAGTGTAGCGCTCTACGAGCAGTACTTC

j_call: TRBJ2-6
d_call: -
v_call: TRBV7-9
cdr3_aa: CASSPEGSGANVLTF
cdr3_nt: TGTGCCAGCAGCCCGGAGGGCTCGGGGGCCAACGTCCTGACTTTC

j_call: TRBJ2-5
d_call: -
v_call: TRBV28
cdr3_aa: CASSSEAPTGQETQYF
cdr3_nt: TGTGCCAGCAGTTCAGAAGCCCCTACGGGGCAAGAGACCCAGTACTTC

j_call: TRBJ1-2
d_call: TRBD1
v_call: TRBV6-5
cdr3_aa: CASSYGTGLTYTF
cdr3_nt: TGTGCCAGCAGTTACGGGACAGGGTTAACCTACACCTTC

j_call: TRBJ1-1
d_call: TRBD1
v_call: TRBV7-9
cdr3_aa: CASSPDRKPSAFF
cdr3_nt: TGTGCCAGCAGCCCGGACAGGAAACCCTCGGCTTTCTTT

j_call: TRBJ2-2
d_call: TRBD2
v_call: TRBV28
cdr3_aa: CASRRTSGSRGAGELFF
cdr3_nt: TGTGCCAGCAGGAGGACTAGCGGGAGTAGAGGGGCCGGGGAGCTGTTTTTT

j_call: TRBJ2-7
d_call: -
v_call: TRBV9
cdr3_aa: CASSASGPPGEQYF
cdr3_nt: TGTGCCAGCAGCGCTTCGGGACCCCCTGGGGAGCAGTACTTC

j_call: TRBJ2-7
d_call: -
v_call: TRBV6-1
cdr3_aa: CASSESGYEQYF
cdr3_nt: TGTGCCAGCAGTGAATCGGGCTACGAGCAGTACTTC

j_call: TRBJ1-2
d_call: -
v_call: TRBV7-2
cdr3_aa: CASSLAPGQPPGYTF
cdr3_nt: TGTGCCAGCAGCTTAGCCCCAGGGCAACCCCCAGGCTACACCTTC